One and the same sample provided the 23 T cell receptor beta chains below, sequenced in a study of T cells in Graves' hyperthyroidism and ophthalmopathy. Amplified regions were TCR beta CDR3 sequences from RNA transcripts. First-round RT-PCR of the TCR CDR3 relied on the HTBI primer set. Each CDR3 protein is one row after TCRdb ran MiXCR on the multiplex PCR reads. The data show some 620,000 distinct CDR3 sequences, with around 15% seen just once and approximately 3.8% held by the top ten. The specimen sequenced was blood. The receptor source for this set is a woman aged 25 to 39 with Graves' hyperthyroidism.

At least ten counts were recorded for this clonotype. V is TRBV9 and J is TRBJ2-5; 9 bases agree with TRBD2. The CDR3 length is 17 residues. CDR1 is SGDLS and CDR2 is YYNGEE in the germline V gene. Losses at the gene ends were 0 bases for V and 2 bases for J; bases not matched to a gene: 8. CDR3 protein: CASSVGTTSGSQETQYF. The CDR3 DNA follows: TGTGCCAGCAGCGTAGGAACGACTAGCGGTTCACAAGAGACCCAGTACTTC. Full variable domain (outside the CDR3, taken from reference TRBV9 and TRBJ2-5): DSGVTQTPKHLITATGQRVTLRCSPRSGDLSVYWYQQSLDQGLQFLIQYYNGEERAKGNILERFSAQQFPDLHSELNLSSLELGDSALYFCASSVGTTSGSQETQYFGPGTRLLVL.

Turning to this clonotype: A read error may explain this, as a much larger clone is one base away. This chain links TRBV20-1 with TRBJ2-1, with a tentative D call TRBD1 (6 bases). Judging by the DNA end, TRBJ2-7 fits better; the J call may be wrong. Germline CDR1 DFQATT, CDR2 SNEGSKA (reference sequence). The CDR3 consists of 12 residues. CDR3 amino acids: CSVPKWDNEQYF. DNA for the CDR3: TGCAGTGTCCCAAAGTGGGACAATGAGCAGTACTTC.

This clonotype was seen more than once but under ten times. Given a much more abundant clone one base away, this may be a read error. Given the absence of the conserved phenylalanine or tryptophan at the CDR3 end, a read error is likely. The rearrangement joins TRBV12-3 or TRBV12-4 to TRBJ2-5, with unresolved D. The CDR3 has 14 residues. V was trimmed by 5 bases and J by 3 bases, leaving 13 bases between them. CDR3 loop: CASSPSRLEETQYS. CDR3 bases: TGTGCCAGCAGTCCTTCACGTCTAGAAGAGACCCAGTACTCC.

A few counts support this clonotype. V is TRBV7-8 and J is TRBJ2-5; 11 bases are a match to TRBD2. The CDR3 runs to 14 residues. Germline V lookup: CDR1 SGHVS, CDR2 FQNEAQ. The junction had 4 bases not matched to a gene; V was cut back by 6 bases and J by 4 bases. This CDR3 is CASSYTSGRETQYF. CDR3 DNA sequence: TGTGCCAGCAGTTATACTAGCGGGAGAGAGACCCAGTACTTC. Full variable domain (missing parts from reference TRBV7-8 and TRBJ2-5): GAGVSQSPRYKVAKRGQDVALRCDPISGHVSLFWYQQALGQGPEFLTYFQNEAQLDKSGLPSDRFFAERPEGSVSTLKIQRTQQEDSAVYLCASSYTSGRETQYFGPGTRLLVL.

This clonotype came up many times. This chain joins TRBV12-5 and TRBJ2-3; unclear D gene. CDR1 is LGHNT, CDR2 FRNRAP, per germline. V lost 9 bases, J lost 2 bases, and 21 bases lay in between. The CDR3 consists of 16 residues. The CDR3 sequence: CASKLLLWGSTDTQYF. The CDR3 DNA follows: TGTGCTAGCAAGTTACTCCTGTGGGGTTCCACAGATACGCAGTATTTT.

V is TRBV20-1 and J is TRBJ2-5; D remains ambiguous. Germline V lookup: CDR1 DFQATT, CDR2 SNEGSKA (reference sequence). The CDR3 is 9 residues long. Here the CDR3 DNA reads TGCAGACCCGGAGAGACCCAGTACTTC. Protein product: CRPGETQYF.

In its sample, this clonotype was seen many times. The CDR3 spells CASSQVGSGRAAREQFF. The DNA of the CDR3 is TGTGCCAGCAGCCAAGTGGGCAGCGGGAGGGCCGCCCGTGAGCAGTTCTTC. This chain uses TRBV3-1 with TRBJ2-1, with 10 nucleotides matching TRBD2. Germline V gives CDR1 LGHDT, CDR2 YNNKEL (reference sequence). The J segment lost 9 bases and the V segment lost 1 base, leaving 12 bases of the junction unmatched. This CDR3 is 17 amino acids long.

This clonotype was seen a few times. This chain links TRBV20-1 with TRBJ1-2, with a tentative D call TRBD1 (5 bases). Germline V lookup: CDR1 DFQATT, CDR2 SNEGSKA (reference sequence). CDR3 length: 14 amino acids. Trimming pared 0 bases from V and 6 bases from J, leaving 14 bases between. The CDR3 region has the DNA TGCAGTGCTAGAGATGTACGGGGCATAGATGGCTACACCTTC. It is translated as CSARDVRGIDGYTF.

As concerns this clonotype: Being one base from a much bigger clone, this may be a read error. This chain links TRBV6-1 with TRBJ1-2; tentative D call: TRBD1 (5 bases). Germline loops: CDR1 MNHNS, CDR2 SASEGT. The CDR3 totals 16 residues. The CDR3 loop is CVSSESVGPRAYGYTF. The CDR3 DNA is TGTGTCAGCAGCGAATCTGTGGGACCCAGGGCCTATGGCTACACCTTC.

This clonotype came up many times. The chain has TRBV2 and TRBJ1-1; TRBD1 agrees at 8 bases. The germline V gene has CDR1 SNHLY and CDR2 FYNNEI. The CDR3 is 14 amino acids. V shed 4 bases, J shed 7 bases, and the junction held 8 bases outside the gene matches. CDR3 in DNA: TGTGCCAGCAGTGTTTCCGGGACAGGTTATGAAGCTTTCTTT. This codes for CASSVSGTGYEAFF.

This clonotype has ten or more counts. This chain's CDR3 is CASSLGTLRTDTQYF. CDR3 DNA: TGTGCCAGCAGCCTCGGGACCCTGAGGACAGATACGCAGTATTTT. The chain is built from TRBV7-2 and TRBJ2-3; either TRBD1 or TRBD2 may fit D (5 bases each). The V and J ends lost 5 bases and 3 bases respectively, with 15 bases between them. The CDR3 length is 15 residues. Germline V gives CDR1 SGHTA, CDR2 FQGNSA. The variable domain in full, completed from reference TRBV7-2 and TRBJ2-3, reads GAGVSQSPSNKVTEKGKDVELRCDPISGHTALYWYRQSLGQGLEFLIYFQGNSAPDKSGLPSDRFSAERTGGSVSTLTIQRTQQEDSAVYLCASSLGTLRTDTQYFGPGTRLTVL.

This clonotype has a count of ten or more. The V and J genes are TRBV5-1 and TRBJ2-7, with no clear D. In germline, CDR1 is SGHRS, CDR2 YFSETQ. Trimming left V 4 bases short and J 3 bases short, with 11 bases between. The CDR3 is made up of 13 amino acids. The CDR3 nucleotides are TGCGCCAGCAGCCCTCAGTCGTTCTACGAGCAGTACTTC. It is translated as CASSPQSFYEQYF.

This clonotype was counted at least ten times. The chain is built from TRBV5-1 and TRBJ2-7, with TRBD1 matching 7 bases. Germline CDR1 SGHRS, CDR2 YFSETQ. V lost 0 bases, J lost 6 bases, and 6 bases stayed unmatched. The CDR3 extends over 14 amino acids. CDR3 coding DNA: TGCGCCAGCAGCTTGGGGACAGGAGGTGTCGAGCAGTACTTC. Translating it yields CASSLGTGGVEQYF. Full variable domain (outside the CDR3, taken from reference TRBV5-1 and TRBJ2-7): KAGVTQTPRYLIKTRGQQVTLSCSPISGHRSVSWYQQTPGQGLQFLFEYFSETQRNKGNFPGRFSGRQFSNSRSEMNVSTLELGDSALYLCASSLGTGGVEQYFGPGTRLTVT.

This clonotype was seen many times. The chain recombines TRBV27 with TRBJ2-1, with TRBD2 matching over 7 bases. This CDR3 is built from 15 residues. Germline V gene lookup returns CDR1 MNHEY and CDR2 SMNVEV (reference sequence). J gave up 6 bases and V 6 bases, and 11 bases lay outside the gene matches. The chain's CDR3 is CASRGRGRAFNEQFF. The CDR3 coding sequence is TGTGCCAGCAGAGGACGGGGGAGGGCCTTCAATGAGCAGTTCTTC.

This clonotype was detected many times. This chain connects TRBV3-1 to TRBJ1-1; 7 bases are shared with TRBD1. Germline V gene data show CDR1 as LGHDT and CDR2 as YNNKEL (reference sequence). V lost 4 bases to trimming and J lost 4 bases; unmatched junction nucleotides: 6. This CDR3 region has 14 residues. CDR3 DNA: TGTGCCAGCAGCCTTGACAGGGTTGGCACTGAAGCTTTCTTT. Encoded protein: CASSLDRVGTEAFF.

This clonotype showed up just a few times. J is TRBJ1-1 and V is TRBV5-1; 9 nucleotides agree with TRBD1. This CDR3 is 15 amino acids long. V shed 0 bases, J shed 6 bases, and the junction held 6 bases outside the gene matches. CDR1 and CDR2 from the germline V gene are SGHRS and YFSETQ. This CDR3 is CASSLDGQGRAEAFF. As DNA, the CDR3 is TGCGCCAGCAGCTTGGATGGACAGGGGCGCGCTGAAGCTTTCTTT.

This rearrangement joins TRBV5-1 to TRBJ2-7; TRBD1 agrees at 12 bases. Trimming removed 0 bases from V and 6 bases from J; junction bases left unmatched: 10. Germline loops: CDR1 SGHRS, CDR2 YFSETQ. The CDR3 spans 17 residues. The CDR3 loop is CASSLVGQGAIYSEQYF. CDR3 sequence (DNA): TGCGCCAGCAGCTTGGTGGGACAGGGGGCGATTTACTCCGAGCAGTACTTC.

Ten or more counts support this clonotype. The V and J genes are TRBV4-2 and TRBJ2-2, with 9 bases lining up with TRBD2. CDR3 length: 16 residues. Trimming at V came to 4 bases and at J to 0 bases, leaving 3 bases not matched to a gene. The V gene's germline CDR1 is LGHNA and CDR2 YNFKEQ. This chain's CDR3 is CASSPRLAANTGELFF. The CDR3, as DNA: TGTGCCAGCAGCCCCCGACTAGCGGCGAACACCGGGGAGCTGTTTTTT.

The V call is TRBV6-1, the J call TRBJ1-5; D might be TRBD1 (5 bases). This CDR3 region has 16 residues. CDR1 is MNHNS, CDR2 SASEGT, per germline. Between the trimmed V and J ends, which lost 6 bases and 3 bases, there was a span of 18 bases. The CDR3 sequence: CASRQRERGDNQPQHF. DNA of the CDR3: TGTGCCAGCAGACAACGAGAAAGGGGAGACAATCAGCCCCAGCATTTT.

This clonotype has at least ten counts. The chain links TRBV12-5 to TRBJ2-2; 11 bases fit TRBD2. J lost 3 bases, V lost 6 bases, and 3 bases had no gene match. This CDR3 spans 15 amino acids. Germline V gene sequence: CDR1 LGHNT, CDR2 FRNRAP. The CDR3 DNA reads TGTGCTAGTGGGTTAGCGGGAGGGTACACCGGGGAGCTGTTTTTT. Its translation is CASGLAGGYTGELFF.

The chain is built from TRBV5-1 and TRBJ1-1, with 7 bases aligning to TRBD1. The CDR3 length is 15 residues. J gave up 5 bases and V 0 bases, and 7 bases lay outside the gene matches. CDR1 SGHRS and CDR2 YFSETQ come from the germline V gene. The CDR3, as DNA: TGCGCCAGCAGCTTGGAACCAGGGGGGAGGACTGAAGCTTTCTTT. Encoded protein: CASSLEPGGRTEAFF.

As concerns this clonotype: This may stem from a read error, because a much larger clone lies one nucleotide away. The V gene is TRBV7-8, the J gene TRBJ2-1; no reliable D call. Germline V gene data show CDR1 as SGHVS and CDR2 as FQNEAQ. The CDR3 length is 14 residues. The CDR3 coding sequence is TGTGCCCGCAGCTTAGATACAGACTTCAATGAGCAGTTCTTC. Its protein is CARSLDTDFNEQFF.

This clonotype was seen ten or more times. The genes are TRBV11-2 and TRBJ2-5, with 7 bases fitting TRBD2. This CDR3 has 14 residues. The germline V gene has CDR1 SGHAT and CDR2 FQNNGV. V shed 7 bases, J shed 5 bases, and the junction held 10 bases outside the gene matches. CDR3 sequence: CASTTSLGGETQYF. The CDR3, as DNA: TGTGCCAGCACGACTAGCCTTGGCGGGGAGACCCAGTACTTC.